What follows are 24 T cell receptor beta chains derived from one specimen sequenced in a study of blood T cell repertoires in COVID-19. Clones were sequenced by immunoSEQ multiplex PCR, and TCRdb holds only the in-frame ones, with some missing. The table shows more than 95,000 clones, with 88% occurring only once. The specimen was peripheral blood. Source of these receptors: a man aged 45-65 years with acute or convalescent COVID-19.

This chain joins TRBV11-3 and TRBJ2-3, with 8 bases identical to TRBD2. CDR1 and CDR2 from the germline V gene are SGHNT and YENEEA. The CDR3 loop spans 17 amino acids. V dropped 5 bases and J dropped 5; count of bases not matched to a gene: 15. DNA for the CDR3: TGTGCCAGCAGCCCCGGAGTAGCGGGACTTCTGGAAGATACGCAGTATTTT. Its translation: CASSPGVAGLLEDTQYF.

V is TRBV5-1 and J is TRBJ2-7; 7 bases are shared with TRBD2. Germline trimming cut 0 bases from V and 1 base from J; bases unmatched to any gene: 4. Germline-derived CDR1 and CDR2 are SGHRS and YFSETQ. CDR3 length: 15 amino acids. This chain's CDR3 is CASSLGAGRSYEQYF. In nucleotides, the CDR3 is TGCGCCAGCAGCTTGGGAGCGGGAAGATCCTACGAGCAGTACTTC. The whole variable domain, remainder taken from reference TRBV5-1 and TRBJ2-7, is KAGVTQTPRYLIKTRGQQVTLSCSPISGHRSVSWYQQTPGQGLQFLFEYFSETQRNKGNFPGRFSGRQFSNSRSEMNVSTLELGDSALYLCASSLGAGRSYEQYFGPGTRLTVT.

The chain carries TRBV25-1 and TRBJ1-3; TRBD1 might be the D (5 bases). The germline V and J ends were trimmed by 6 bases and 0 bases, with 9 bases remaining between them. The CDR3 is made up of 14 amino acids. CDR1 is MGHDK and CDR2 is SYGVNS in the germline V gene. CDR3 coding DNA: TGTGCCAGCAGGGACACCTTCTCTGGAAACACCATATATTTT. Translated: CASRDTFSGNTIYF.

This chain connects TRBV19 to TRBJ1-2, with D unresolved. There are 15 residues in the CDR3. Germline V lookup: CDR1 LNHDA, CDR2 SQIVND (reference sequence). V dropped 3 bases and J dropped 0 bases, with 11 bases sitting between them. As DNA, the CDR3 is TGTGCCAGTAGTATCGGCCTCGGGACTAACTATGGCTACACCTTC. It codes for CASSIGLGTNYGYTF. The entire variable domain, with the rest obtained from reference TRBV19 and TRBJ1-2, is as follows: DGGITQSPKYLFRKEGQNVTLSCEQNLNHDAMYWYRQDPGQGLRLIYYSQIVNDFQKGDIAEGYSVSREKKESFPLTVTSAQKNPTAFYLCASSIGLGTNYGYTFGSGTRLTVV.

This rearrangement joins TRBV6-2 or TRBV6-3 to TRBJ1-1, with 9 nucleotides matching TRBD1. The V segment lost 4 bases and the J segment 4 bases; nucleotides outside the gene matches: 7. CDR3 size: 15 residues. CDR1 MNHEY and CDR2 SVGEGT come from the germline V gene. The CDR3 is CASSFDTGGGTEAFF. CDR3 bases: TGTGCCAGCAGTTTTGACACAGGGGGCGGCACTGAAGCTTTCTTT.

The genes are TRBV5-1 and TRBJ1-1; no clear D. This CDR3 is 16 amino acids long. CDR1 is SGHRS and CDR2 is YFSETQ in the germline V gene. Trimming removed 0 bases from V and 1 base from J, with 13 bases in between. The CDR3 protein is CASSLVRPGQNTEAFF. The CDR3 DNA sequence: TGCGCCAGCAGCTTGGTACGGCCAGGCCAGAACACTGAAGCTTTCTTT.

The chain combines TRBV6-5 with TRBJ2-7; tentatively, D is TRBD2 (6 bases). Germline V gene lookup returns CDR1 MNHEY and CDR2 SVGAGI. V lost 7 bases and J lost 3, with 19 bases in between. The CDR3 totals 15 residues. The CDR3 protein is CASMEGDGTYYEQYF. CDR3 bases: TGTGCCAGCATGGAGGGCGACGGAACTTACTACGAGCAGTACTTC.

V and J are TRBV20-1 and TRBJ2-3; weak D call: TRBD2 (5 bases). The CDR3 has 11 residues. The germline V gene encodes CDR1 DFQATT and CDR2 SNEGSKA (reference sequence). V was pared by 7 bases and J by 4 bases, with 9 bases between. The CDR3 region is CSGGLPDTQYF. CDR3 nucleotides: TGCAGTGGAGGGTTGCCAGATACGCAGTATTTT.

The rearrangement uses TRBV29-1 and TRBJ2-5; TRBD1 matches at 7 bases. The CDR3 contains 15 residues. V was clipped by 7 bases and J by 1 base; unmatched bases: 12. The germline V gene encodes CDR1 SQVTM and CDR2 ANQGSEA. The CDR3 is CSAAPWTGSQETQYF. CDR3 nucleotide sequence: TGCAGCGCCGCCCCCTGGACAGGATCCCAAGAGACCCAGTACTTC.

The CDR3 sequence: CASSPSRSISYNEQFF. The CDR3 DNA follows: TGTGCCAGCTCACCATCGCGGTCTATCTCCTACAATGAGCAGTTCTTC. This chain uses TRBV18 with TRBJ2-1; D remains ambiguous. The CDR3 covers 16 residues. Per the germline V gene, CDR1 is KGHSH and CDR2 is LQKENI. Trimming shortened V by 2 bases and J by 0 bases, and 11 bases separated the two germline ends.

The chain combines TRBV19 with TRBJ1-4; TRBD1 aligns across 9 bases. The germline gives CDR1 LNHDA, CDR2 SQIVND (reference sequence). The CDR3 runs to 14 residues. V was clipped by 4 bases and J by 6 bases; unmatched bases: 3. The CDR3 region is CASSRTGAYEKLFF. The CDR3 DNA sequence: TGTGCCAGTAGTAGGACAGGGGCCTATGAAAAACTGTTTTTT.

This sequence joins TRBV18 and TRBJ1-2, with a tentative D call TRBD1 (5 bases). V was pared by 4 bases and J by 8 bases, with 20 bases between. Germline CDR1 is KGHSH and CDR2 is LQKENI. CDR3 length: 15 amino acids. The CDR3 here is CASSLQPGLPSGYTF. In nucleotides, the CDR3 is TGTGCCAGCTCACTCCAACCGGGACTTCCATCGGGCTACACCTTC.

This chain joins TRBV6-5 and TRBJ2-7; D is possibly TRBD1 (6 bases). Per germline, CDR1 MNHEY and CDR2 SVGAGI. There are 13 residues in the CDR3. Trimming took 6 bases from V and 4 from J, leaving 13 bases between them. The CDR3 sequence: CASSKTGTYEQYF. The CDR3 DNA follows: TGTGCCAGCAGCAAGACAGGAACTTACGAGCAGTACTTC.

This chain joins TRBV5-4 and TRBJ1-3; D is possibly TRBD1 (5 bases). The germline gives CDR1 SGHNT, CDR2 YYREEE (reference sequence). This CDR3 contains 16 residues. Trimming took 3 bases from V and 4 from J, leaving 17 bases between them. This CDR3 is CASSSGSRANGNTIYF. For the CDR3, the DNA is TGTGCCAGCAGCTCCGGGAGCAGGGCCAACGGAAACACCATATATTTT.

The V call is TRBV19, the J call TRBJ2-1; no definite D call. This CDR3 spans 13 amino acids. V was cut by 3 bases and J by 3 bases, with 6 bases left in between. Germline V gene sequence: CDR1 LNHDA, CDR2 SQIVND (reference sequence). CDR3 nucleotide sequence: TGTGCCAGTAGTATCATCGGCTACAATGAGCAGTTCTTC. It is translated as CASSIIGYNEQFF.

This chain uses TRBV5-1 with TRBJ2-1, with D perhaps matching TRBD1 (6 bases). Germline assignment: CDR1 SGHRS and CDR2 YFSETQ. The CDR3 is 15 amino acids. The ends were cut back, 4 bases at V and 14 bases at J, with 25 bases in the middle. In nucleotides, the CDR3 is TGCGCCAGCAGCCGATCCACAGGGACCCACAATGGGGAGTTCTTC. This translates into CASSRSTGTHNGEFF.

J is TRBJ1-1 and V is TRBV21-1. TRBV21-1 is marked as a pseudogene. This CDR3 is built from 17 residues. This CDR3 is CASSKAAEGGDNTEAFF. The CDR3 DNA follows: TGTGCCAGCAGCAAAGCGGCCGAGGGGGGGGACAACACTGAAGCTTTCTTT.

The CDR3 DNA reads TGTGCCAGCAGCCCAAGACAGGCCACAGATACGCAGTATTTT. It codes for CASSPRQATDTQYF. J is TRBJ2-3 and V is TRBV9, with D tentatively TRBD1 (6 bases). CDR1 SGDLS and CDR2 YYNGEE come from the germline V gene. Between the trimmed V and J ends, which lost 4 bases and 2 bases, there was a span of 11 bases. CDR3 length equals 14 residues.

This chain joins TRBV7-2 and TRBJ1-2; 9 bases line up with TRBD1. Losses at the gene ends were 5 bases for V and 4 bases for J; bases not matched to a gene: 5. This CDR3 comprises 14 residues. Germline loops: CDR1 SGHTA, CDR2 FQGNSA. The CDR3 nucleotides read TGTGCCAGCAGCCCGGACAGGGGAAGCTATGGCTACACCTTC. It codes for CASSPDRGSYGYTF.

The J gene is TRBJ1-1, the V gene TRBV15, with 7 bases fitting TRBD1. Germline trimming cut 5 bases from V and 4 bases from J; bases unmatched to any gene: 7. The CDR3 sequence is 14 residues long. In germline, CDR1 is LNHNV, CDR2 YYDKDF (reference sequence). The DNA for the CDR3 is TGTGCCACCAGCTCGAGGGGGCTGGGCACTGAAGCTTTCTTT. It codes for CATSSRGLGTEAFF.

The chain recombines TRBV6-2 or TRBV6-3 with TRBJ2-5; 15 nucleotides align to TRBD2. Germline assignment: CDR1 MNHEY and CDR2 SVGEGT. J was trimmed by 2 bases and V by 0 bases; bases with no gene match: 4. This CDR3 has 18 residues. Written as DNA, the CDR3 is TGTGCCAGCAGTTACTCGAGGGGACTAGCGGGAGGACAAGAGACCCAGTACTTC. This translates into CASSYSRGLAGGQETQYF.

The chain uses TRBV7-8 and TRBJ2-7; 7 bases map to TRBD2. V dropped 1 base and J dropped 0; count of bases not matched to a gene: 3. This CDR3 has 15 amino acids. Germline CDR1 and CDR2: SGHVS and FQNEAQ. For the CDR3, the DNA is TGTGCCAGCAGCTTAGGGGGGGGAAGCTCCTACGAGCAGTACTTC. Residues: CASSLGGGSSYEQYF. Filled out from reference TRBV7-8 and TRBJ2-7, the complete variable domain reads GAGVSQSPRYKVAKRGQDVALRCDPISGHVSLFWYQQALGQGPEFLTYFQNEAQLDKSGLPSDRFFAERPEGSVSTLKIQRTQQEDSAVYLCASSLGGGSSYEQYFGPGTRLTVT.

The rearrangement uses TRBV10-3 and TRBJ1-4; 8 nucleotides agree with TRBD1. Germline CDR1 ENHRY, CDR2 SYGVKD. The CDR3 has 15 amino acids. Trimming removed 0 bases from V and 8 bases from J; junction bases left unmatched: 5. The CDR3 nucleotides read TGTGCCATCAGTGAGTCCGGGACAGGAGGGGAAAAACTGTTTTTT. It specifies CAISESGTGGEKLFF.

This sequence joins TRBV30 and TRBJ1-2; no definite D call. This CDR3 is 15 amino acids long. Germline CDR1 GTSNPN, CDR2 SVGIG (reference sequence). V lost 2 bases and J lost 0, with 13 bases in between. The CDR3 region has the DNA TGTGCCTGGAGTACGAGCGCAAAAGCTAACTATGGCTACACCTTC. It specifies CAWSTSAKANYGYTF.